This T cell receptor (beta chain) was captured by sequencing in a study of blood T cell repertoires in COVID-19. The overall study: PBMCs, B-cell-depleted T cells, or T cells provided the cDNA or gDNA that made up the material.

The germline gives CDR1 SGHRS, CDR2 YFSETQ. This CDR3 contains 14 residues. V lost 4 bases, J lost 5 bases, and 6 bases stayed unmatched. Original processing notes: Estimates of nucleated cell counts were drawn from the amplification of reference gene primers. The method was immunoSEQ multiplex PCR; TCRdb's version includes in-frame clones alone and lacks a portion of them. The DNA gave D and trimming, while V, J and clone size come from that table. The table lists approximately 84,000 clones, about 90% of them singletons. Sequenced input: peripheral blood. V and J are TRBV5-1 and TRBJ2-4; 7 bases map to TRBD1. The TCR sequence derives from a human donor with active COVID-19. The donor label of this sample is uncertain. Here the CDR3 reads CASSTRTGENIQYF. The CDR3 DNA sequence: TGCGCCAGCAGCACGCGGACAGGTGAAAACATTCAGTACTTC.